The T cell receptor (beta chain) described here comes from a study of CXCR3-negative and CXCR3-positive naive CD8 T cells. Whole-study context: Each library gave roughly 1.6 +/- 0.3 million of approximately 130 million TRB reads.

Those CD8+ T cells considered naive were CD45RO-CCR7+CD27+CD95-. Each TRB cDNA library was prepared by 5' RACE (with UMI labels). From its re-call of the 5' RACE reads, TCRdb lists each CDR3 protein once, without DNA. Reported are about 50,000 distinct CDR3 sequences; the ten largest clones contain 0.56%. CDR3 length equals 12 residues. Germline V gives CDR1 SNHLY, CDR2 FYNNEI. Of note for this clonotype: The antigen remains undetermined.

Study-wide results and caveats: Hydrophobicity of TRB CDR3s was greater in CXCR3-positive naive cells than in CXCR3-negative naive cells. Naive cells that were CXCR3-negative or CXCR3-positive used TRBV-TRBJ genes alike, while memory cells diverged. Both of the naive subsets showed about the same high diversity, but memory CD8+ cells had much less.

The V gene is TRBV2, the J gene TRBJ1-4. The clonotype was recovered from a human donor in good health. Some clones in this sample may be carry-over from other donors' samples. Material: naive CXCR3+ CD8+ T cells from blood. Subset indicated: CD45RO-CCR7+CD27+CD95- naive CD8+ T cells expressing CXCR3 (TNR3+). This CDR3 is CASRGGGEKLFF.